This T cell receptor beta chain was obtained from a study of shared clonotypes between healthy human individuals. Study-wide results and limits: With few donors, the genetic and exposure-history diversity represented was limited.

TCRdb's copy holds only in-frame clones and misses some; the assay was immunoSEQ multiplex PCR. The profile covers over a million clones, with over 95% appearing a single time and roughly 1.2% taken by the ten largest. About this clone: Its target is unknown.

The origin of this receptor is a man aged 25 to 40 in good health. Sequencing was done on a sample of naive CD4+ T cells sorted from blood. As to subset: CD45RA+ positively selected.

The CDR3 loop is CASSEGLNKQPQHF. CDR3 sequence (DNA): TGTGCCAGCAGCGAGGGCCTTAACAAGCAGCCCCAGCATTTT. The chain combines TRBV21-1 with TRBJ1-5. TRBV21-1 is noted as a pseudogene. The length of the CDR3 is 14 residues.